This T cell receptor beta chain is drawn from a study of T cells in localized non-small cell lung cancer. Findings of the study overall: There were a median roughly 62 of the top 100 tumor clones appearing in adjacent lung. Uninvolved nearby lung showed the greatest T cell clonality, exceeding that found in tumor. Sequencing covered just one tumor region, so heterogeneity cannot be ruled out. Longer overall survival accompanied higher blood T cell density.

The protocol was immunoSEQ multiplex PCR, while the TCRdb copy is restricted to in-frame clones and leaves out a portion. The sample includes roughly 35,000 clones, roughly 93% of them seen just once. Germline CDR1 is ENHRY and CDR2 is SYGVKD. Trimming shortened V by 7 bases and J by 2 bases, and 15 bases separated the two germline ends. This CDR3 contains 14 residues. Details on this clone: Its specificity is not known.

The rearrangement uses TRBV10-3 and TRBJ2-7; the D gene is possibly TRBD2 (5 bases). This TCR derives from a female donor over 55 with stage I lung adenocarcinoma. Specimen: peripheral blood, collected before any cancer treatment. The CDR3 spells CAITPEDGAYEQYF. In nucleotides, the CDR3 is TGTGCCATCACCCCGGAGGACGGAGCCTACGAGCAGTACTTC.